The 25 T cell receptor beta chains below come from one sample, sequenced in a study of CD8 T cells in ankylosing spondylitis (dated 2017 in TCRdb). Summary of the overall study and its limitations: A TCR beta motif of fewer than 10 highly homologous amino acid variants appeared characteristic of blood from ankylosing spondylitis patients.

Antigen specificity for these receptors is unknown. The method was 5' RACE. Sequenced using an Illumina HiSeq 2500. The raw public data were reprocessed by TCRdb itself: fastp quality trimming at Q25, MiXCR clonotype calling, in-frame beta chains only. Each entry merges the rows of one CDR3 protein and shows their most common DNA and genes. This sample gives about 840,000 distinct CDR3 sequences in total; 12% of them show up just once. Clones ranked in the top ten supply 0.51% of the sample. The source material was blood, either unsorted or a sorted T cell fraction (not recorded which). Receptors were obtained from a male donor with ankylosing spondylitis.

In its sample, this clonotype was seen many times. The chain carries TRBV20-1 and TRBJ2-1; 13 nucleotides match TRBD2. V dropped 0 bases and J dropped 7; count of bases not matched to a gene: 6. In germline, CDR1 is DFQATT, CDR2 SNEGSKA (reference sequence). CDR3 length: 16 amino acids. The CDR3 region has the DNA TGCAGTGCTAGAGATTGGACTAGCGGGAGCCTTAATGAGCAGTTCTTC. Amino acid sequence: CSARDWTSGSLNEQFF.

This chain links TRBV6-1 with TRBJ1-4; 7 nucleotides align to TRBD1. Germline V gives CDR1 MNHNS, CDR2 SASEGT. V lost 7 bases to trimming and J lost 6 bases; unmatched junction nucleotides: 5. The CDR3 totals 13 residues. The CDR3 loop is CASTGTVYEKLFF. The CDR3 bases are TGTGCCAGCACCGGGACAGTCTATGAAAAACTGTTTTTT.

There are a few counts of this clonotype. V is TRBV7-2 and J is TRBJ2-3; TRBD2 agrees at 9 bases. This CDR3 comprises 16 residues. V lost 3 bases to trimming and J lost 2 bases; unmatched junction nucleotides: 6. Germline-derived CDR1 and CDR2 are SGHTA and FQGNSA. The CDR3 DNA reads as TGTGCCAGCAGCTTCACCAGCGGGGGGTACACAGATACGCAGTATTTT. Protein: CASSFTSGGYTDTQYF. Combining the CDR3 with reference TRBV7-2 and TRBJ2-3 gives the whole variable domain GAGVSQSPSNKVTEKGKDVELRCDPISGHTALYWYRQSLGQGLEFLIYFQGNSAPDKSGLPSDRFSAERTGGSVSTLTIQRTQQEDSAVYLCASSFTSGGYTDTQYFGPGTRLTVL.

The V call is TRBV7-9, the J call TRBJ1-2; D gene uncertain. The germline V gene has CDR1 SEHNR and CDR2 FQNEAQ (reference sequence). The CDR3 has 12 amino acids. With 7 bases removed from V and 4 bases from J, the gap between germline ends came to 10 bases. CDR3 region: CASTAPPYGYTF. The CDR3 DNA reads TGTGCCAGCACCGCTCCTCCCTATGGCTACACCTTC.

This clonotype showed up just a few times. This rearrangement joins TRBV24-1 to TRBJ2-1; D unclear. The V end was cut by 3 bases, the J end by 10 bases, with 15 bases between. The CDR3 has 14 residues. CDR1 is KGHDR, CDR2 SFDVKD, per germline. The CDR3 DNA follows: TGTGCCACCAGTGATCCGTCCTTGACCCAGGAGCAGTTCTTC. Translated: CATSDPSLTQEQFF.

This clonotype was counted only a few times. This chain joins TRBV18 and TRBJ2-3; the D gene is possibly TRBD2 (5 bases). V was shortened by 2 bases and J by 0 bases, with 9 bases between the two germline ends. Germline CDR1 reads KGHSH; CDR2 reads LQKENI. There are 15 residues in the CDR3. CDR3 nucleotides: TGTGCCAGCTCACCATCACGGGATAGCACAGATACGCAGTATTTT. Translating it yields CASSPSRDSTDTQYF.

This clonotype was detected only a few times. The chain links TRBV25-1 to TRBJ2-7, with 7 bases matching TRBD1. CDR1 MGHDK and CDR2 SYGVNS come from the germline V gene. CDR3 size: 15 residues. Trimming cost V 2 bases and J 2 bases; bases outside gene matches: 6. Written as DNA, the CDR3 is TGTGCCAGCAGTGAACTTGGCCAGGGGGCCTACGAGCAGTACTTC. Translating it yields CASSELGQGAYEQYF.

The chain is built from TRBV7-2 and TRBJ1-2; tentative D call: TRBD1 (6 bases). The CDR3 is 17 residues long. The ends were cut back, 3 bases at V and 3 bases at J, with 20 bases in the middle. Germline CDR1 reads SGHTA; CDR2 reads FQGNSA. The CDR3 sequence is CASSFSGQPARDYGYTF. Here the CDR3 DNA reads TGTGCCAGCAGCTTTTCGGGACAACCGGCCCGGGACTATGGCTACACCTTC.

The J gene is TRBJ2-3, the V gene TRBV11-1; TRBD2 matches at 9 bases. The CDR3 contains 17 residues. Per the germline V gene, CDR1 is SGHAT and CDR2 is FQDESV (reference sequence). V lost 5 bases, J lost 4 bases, and 13 bases stayed unmatched. CDR3 amino acids: CASSIPGTSWVADTQYF. In nucleotides, the CDR3 is TGTGCCAGCAGCATTCCCGGGACTAGCTGGGTTGCAGATACGCAGTATTTT.

This clonotype came up a few times. The chain is built from TRBV10-1 and TRBJ2-5; D gene unclear. V was cut by 6 bases and J by 4 bases, with 12 bases left in between. The germline gives CDR1 WNHNN, CDR2 SYGVQD (reference sequence). This CDR3 spans 13 amino acids. CDR3 region: CASSRTTGETQYF. The CDR3 DNA follows: TGCGCCAGCAGCCGTACCACGGGAGAGACCCAGTACTTC.

About this clonotype itself: A read error is possible here, since a much larger clone lies one base away. V usage is TRBV24-1 and J usage is TRBJ2-5; D is ambiguous. The CDR3 length is 12 residues. The V gene lost 1 base and the J gene lost 3 bases, with 2 bases spanning the gap. The germline V gene has CDR1 KGHDR and CDR2 SFDVKD. The DNA of the CDR3 is TGTGCCACCAGTGATTTCGAAGAGACCCAGTACTTC. Encoded protein: CATSDFEETQYF.

The chain employs TRBV28 and TRBJ2-7, with TRBD2 matching 8 bases. V shed 7 bases and J 0 bases; nucleotides not matched to a gene: 8. The CDR3 spans 15 residues. Germline-derived CDR1 and CDR2 are MDHEN and SYDVKM. This CDR3 is CASTGGGVYSYEQYF. The CDR3 nucleotides read TGTGCCAGCACGGGAGGGGGGGTGTACTCCTACGAGCAGTACTTC.

This clonotype was seen many times. V is TRBV20-1 and J is TRBJ1-2, with D maybe TRBD1 (5 bases). Trimming took off 6 bases at V and 7 bases at J, with 15 bases between the two ends. The CDR3 totals 12 residues. Germline CDR1 is DFQATT and CDR2 is SNEGSKA (reference sequence). This CDR3 reads CSAGAWAGGYTF. As DNA, the CDR3 is TGCAGTGCCGGGGCCTGGGCCGGTGGCTACACCTTC.

This chain joins TRBV7-2 and TRBJ2-7, with 8 nucleotides matching TRBD1. The CDR3 is made up of 15 amino acids. Trimming at V came to 7 bases and at J to 3 bases, leaving 11 bases not matched to a gene. Germline values: CDR1 SGHTA, CDR2 FQGNSA. The CDR3 bases are TGTGCCAGCACCCTTTCCCGGGACAGGTTCTACGAGCAGTACTTC. This codes for CASTLSRDRFYEQYF.

The chain has TRBV20-1 and TRBJ2-7; D is undetermined. Germline CDR1 DFQATT, CDR2 SNEGSKA (reference sequence). This CDR3 contains 14 residues. Trimming stripped 0 bases from V and 4 bases from J, with 13 bases between. DNA of the CDR3: TGCAGTGCTAGAGATAGGAAAGGGCCATACGAGCAGTACTTC. This codes for CSARDRKGPYEQYF.

The sample holds a few counts of this clonotype. The chain has TRBV7-2 and TRBJ1-2; TRBD1 matches at 7 bases. The J segment lost 1 base and the V segment lost 5 bases, leaving 10 bases of the junction unmatched. Germline V lookup: CDR1 SGHTA, CDR2 FQGNSA. The CDR3 runs to 16 residues. The CDR3 DNA reads as TGTGCCAGCAGCCCCTCAGGGACAGCTCTTAACTATGGCTACACCTTC. This gives the protein CASSPSGTALNYGYTF.

This clonotype was counted between two and nine times. The chain couples TRBV5-1 to TRBJ2-7, with D perhaps being TRBD1 or TRBD2 (6 bases each). This CDR3 spans 15 amino acids. Trimming took 3 bases from V and 5 from J, leaving 18 bases between them. Per germline, CDR1 SGHRS and CDR2 YFSETQ. The CDR3 loop is CASSWGAPLGDEQYF. The CDR3 bases are TGCGCCAGCAGCTGGGGGGCTCCTCTGGGTGACGAGCAGTACTTC.

This chain connects TRBV6-5 to TRBJ2-3; D gene unclear. CDR3 length equals 14 residues. Trimming stripped 7 bases from V and 6 bases from J, with 17 bases between. Germline V gene data show CDR1 as MNHEY and CDR2 as SVGAGI. This CDR3 reads CASIVTLLGDTQYF. CDR3 bases: TGTGCCAGCATCGTTACTCTTTTGGGGGATACGCAGTATTTT.

This clonotype has only a few counts. The genes are TRBV20-1 and TRBJ2-2; the D gene could be TRBD1 or TRBD2 (5 bases each). V lost 1 base and J 6 bases, leaving 18 bases between the germline ends. Germline V lookup: CDR1 DFQATT, CDR2 SNEGSKA (reference sequence). The CDR3 is made up of 16 amino acids. As DNA, the CDR3 is TGCAGTGCTAGAGTCAGATTTAGAGGGGCCGCCGGGGAGCTGTTTTTT. Amino acid sequence: CSARVRFRGAAGELFF.

The rearrangement joins TRBV4-3 to TRBJ2-7; 8 nucleotides align to TRBD2. The junction had 1 base not matched to a gene; V was cut back by 0 bases and J by 0 bases. The CDR3 has 15 residues. Germline assignment: CDR1 LGHNA and CDR2 YSLEER. The CDR3 region is CASSQEGTSSYEQYF. The CDR3 nucleotides read TGCGCCAGCAGCCAAGAGGGGACTAGCTCCTACGAGCAGTACTTC.

A few counts support this clonotype. The V and J genes are TRBV6-1 and TRBJ2-7; TRBD1 matches 7 bases. Per germline, CDR1 MNHNS and CDR2 SASEGT. Trimming removed 5 bases from V and 6 bases from J; junction bases left unmatched: 10. This CDR3 contains 14 residues. The CDR3 loop is CASSRDRYWSEQYF. The CDR3 DNA reads TGTGCCAGCAGTCGGGACAGATACTGGAGCGAGCAGTACTTC.

This clonotype was observed a handful of times. The V and J genes are TRBV5-1 and TRBJ1-3, with D hard to call. Trimming shortened V by 4 bases and J by 4 bases, and 18 bases separated the two germline ends. Germline loops: CDR1 SGHRS, CDR2 YFSETQ. The length of the CDR3 is 16 residues. The DNA for the CDR3 is TGCGCCAGCAGCCTTCCGACGGCGGGATCCGGAAACACCATATATTTT. Amino acids: CASSLPTAGSGNTIYF.

V and J are TRBV20-1 and TRBJ2-3, with 9 nucleotides matching TRBD2. Germline loops: CDR1 DFQATT, CDR2 SNEGSKA (reference sequence). V lost 1 base to trimming and J lost 4 bases; unmatched junction nucleotides: 9. The CDR3 is 16 residues long. CDR3 residues: CSARVFSGRSADTQYF. The CDR3 DNA sequence: TGCAGTGCTAGAGTTTTTAGCGGGAGATCGGCAGATACGCAGTATTTT.

The rearrangement links TRBV6-2 or TRBV6-3 to TRBJ2-1; D gene unclear. With 5 bases removed from V and 9 bases from J, the gap between germline ends came to 11 bases. CDR3 size: 12 residues. Germline CDR1 is MNHEY and CDR2 is SVGEGT. This chain's CDR3 is CASSHLVAEQFF. As DNA, the CDR3 is TGTGCCAGCAGTCACCTGGTAGCTGAGCAGTTCTTC.

This clonotype was found a few times. The J gene is TRBJ2-6, the V gene TRBV27, with no clear D. Germline-derived CDR1 and CDR2 are MNHEY and SMNVEV (reference sequence). This CDR3 has 11 amino acids. V was cut by 0 bases and J by 10 bases, with 1 base left in between. The CDR3 nucleotides read TGTGCCAGCAGTTTATCAAACGTCCTGACTTTC. This gives the protein CASSLSNVLTF.